Included here is one T cell receptor beta chain sequence, with context. This clone was counted between two and nine times. Its target antigen remains unknown. Base qualities are not recorded, but no much larger clone differs from it by a single base. The source of the sample is a study of cytomegalovirus exposure and HLA in healthy donors (dated by TCRdb to 2015 to 2018). For the study in its entirety: According to an earlier analysis of 587 of the donors, roughly 180 million T cells yielded some 110 million unique TCR beta sequences and about 300 Gb of sequence data. An early release covering 550 to 650 HLA-typed donors comprised roughly 300 gigabases of sequencing data and around 85 million unique TCR sequences. Among the roughly 390 genotyped donors, approximately 76% belonged to the genetic ancestry cluster associated with self-reported Caucasian donors. The study was designed to test whether signatures of past pathogen exposure could be identified by cataloging public T cell receptors. Using immunosequencing, the study profiled T cell repertoires from around 680 subjects and related those repertoires to cytomegalovirus serostatus. A separate validation cohort of 100 to 150 different subjects was used in addition to the 666-subject first cohort. To predict cytomegalovirus infection status, the study brought together high-throughput TCR immunosequencing, statistical association of individual TCRs with disease status, and machine learning. A later analysis re-examined previously published TCR beta repertoires from 500 to 700 donors and added high-resolution HLA genotyping to investigate patterns of TCR occurrence. Rather than using new phenotypic data, the later analysis identified candidate immune exposures from TCR beta sequences and from how often those sequences occurred across donors. To decide whether each TCR beta V gene segment behaved as functional or pseudogenic, an earlier analysis of some 570 of the donors relied on high-throughput TCR beta sequencing. Donor age, sex, ethnicity and CMV serostatus were collected together with the repertoire data. In a later genetic analysis, genome-wide SNP genotypes for about three fifths of the roughly 670 donors were used, and that subset was treated as a discovery cohort. All discovery cohort repertoires had been generated using a single sequencing platform. HLA typing covered class I and class II loci at four-digit resolution. The number of typed donors differed by locus: about 629-640 for A, B, C, DRB1 and DQB1; roughly 510 for DQA1; approximately 600 for DPA1; and 450 to 480 for DPB1. Because of strong linkage in the cohort, five DR-DQ haplotypes were treated as single units for association and clustering. Across 300 to 400 genotyped donors of the cohort, an average of about 240,000 unique TCR beta nucleotide sequences per donor were sequenced, and roughly 20% of those sequences were non-productive.

The CDR3, from cysteine to phenylalanine, totals 15 residues. Just the 45-base CDR3 DNA is kept, in frame starting at base 1. Trimming accounts for 7 bases at V and 6 bases at J, while the number of junction bases matched to no gene is 9. CDR1 is given as SNHLY and CDR2 as FYNNEI, both from the germline V gene. The cohort was made up of approximately 670 healthy bone marrow donors. At the time of sampling, all cohort members were nominally healthy, though unrecorded immune exposures were likely present. The donor was CMV seronegative and belonged to the group of over 300 seronegative cohort members. A peripheral blood sample was collected from each donor, and TCR beta sequencing was performed on peripheral blood mononuclear cells. Genomic DNA extraction from the blood cell samples was performed with the Qiagen DNeasy Blood Extraction Kit. Findings and caveats that apply to the study as a whole: Three of the identified cytomegalovirus-associated TCR beta chains were confirmed in vitro to be specific for cytomegalovirus antigens. It was suggested by the authors that the approach could potentially be generalized to other disease states and immunological phenotypes. Cytomegalovirus status was reported to be diagnosed by the classifier with high specificity and sensitivity in both the original and validation cohorts. According to a later analysis, TCR association rates differed among HLA loci, with DRB1 alleles showing the most associated TCRs and HLA-C alleles showing the fewest. Only TCR beta chains were sequenced in this cohort, and the absence of alpha or paired-chain data limited detectable features. In a later analysis, about 16,000 TCR beta sequences were associated with specific HLA alleles at a false discovery rate of 0.05. A further reported finding was that TCR beta sequences accurately predicted the HLA-A and HLA-B alleles for most subjects in the first cohort. In a later genetic analysis, fewer N-insertions in productive TCRs were reported among donors in an Asian-associated ancestry cluster than the roughly 670-donor mean. Because HLA typing was missing for some donors at each locus, association tests included only the typed subset. Most TCR sequences were seen in very few donors, while some public TCRs were found in many individuals. A cluster of highly shared sequence variants was judged likely to be a technical artifact of the sequencing pipeline. The only immune exposure information available for the cohort was CMV serostatus. The earlier analysis of some 540 of the donors excluded some 16 rarely observed V segments, including chromosome 9 orphons, because counts were too low. Some IMGT-functional V segments, including TRBV6-2 and TRBV6-3, could not be distinguished by the 87-base-pair reads and were therefore excluded. Linkage disequilibrium might explain the correlated functional status among segregating V segments, but an unknown experimental factor could not be excluded. A later analysis found that most CMV-associated TCR beta chains appeared HLA-restricted, with HLA associations seemingly driven largely by CMV exposure. Broadly in line with IMGT annotations, most TCR beta V segments showed up in productive rearrangements about 90% or about 30% of the time in an earlier analysis of several hundred of the donors. When HLA alleles, especially DR and DQ, strongly co-occurred, TCR associations were difficult to assign to individual alleles. Roughly uniform sequencing depth across donors was assumed in presence/absence analyses, although this assumption may not hold. The study listed 150 to 200 TCR beta chains as associated with cytomegalovirus. An association between a missense DCLRE1C variant and V-gene and J-gene trimming of TCR beta chains was found in a later genetic analysis and replicated in an independent cohort. A later analysis reported that several top co-occurrence clusters appeared linked to parvovirus B19, influenza, CMV and Epstein-Barr virus. In a later analysis, HLA-associated TCR beta chains showed more clonal expansion and lower generation probabilities than non-associated chains that were equally common.

Receptor amplification or capture employed the immunoSEQ multiplex PCR assay. A mixture of 60 forward primers for TCR Vbeta segments and 13 reverse primers for TCR Jbeta segments was used in the multiplex PCR. The CDR3 region of rearranged TCR beta genes was amplified from genomic DNA with a multiplex PCR assay. Amplified TCR beta libraries were sequenced as 87-base-pair reads on the Illumina HiSeq System. The authors' pipeline ran thus. A later analysis counted about 80 million unique TCR beta chains across the 650 to 800 repertoires, and roughly 9.9 million of these chains were shared by at least two donors. To remove PCR and sequencing errors, raw reads were error-corrected and collapsed into unique sequences using a nearest-neighbor algorithm that merged closely related sequences. V, D and J gene segments were assigned by aligning CDR3 sequences to IMGT reference sequences. Each retained sequence needed at least a six-nucleotide match to both a V gene segment and a J gene segment. Rearrangements were classified as productive when the CDR3 lacked stop codons and remained in frame with V and J, and all other rearrangements were classified as non-productive. CDR3 was defined by IMGT convention, running from the second conserved V-encoded cysteine to the conserved J-encoded phenylalanine. Sequences without an unambiguous match to a single V gene segment were excluded from the earlier analysis of about 630 of the donors. An earlier analysis of a few hundred of the donors classified V segments as functional when productive rearrangements were above 56.7% and as segregating when the standard deviation between donors was above 5%. A statistical classification framework was developed to diagnose cytomegalovirus status using the catalog of TCR beta chain sequences. V and J gene assignment, in a later analysis, came from comparing TCR nucleotide sequences with IMGT/GENE-DB human TR gene sequences. In a later analysis, CDR3 sequences and most-parsimonious VDJ recombination scenarios were assigned using the TCRdist pipeline. In a later analysis, each TCR beta chain was defined by its CDR3 amino acid sequence together with its V-gene family, and reads lacking a unique V-gene family were excluded. To address suspected cross-contamination and a sequencing artifact, a later analysis removed around 590 highly shared, low-generation-probability nucleotide sequences. In a later analysis, a clonal expansion index was calculated for each public chain from normalized within-repertoire ranks of inferred template counts. Generation probabilities in a later analysis came from a VDJ recombination model fitted to out-of-frame rearrangements, and those results were checked against IGoR. A later analysis scored TCR-TCR, TCR-HLA and TCR-CMV co-occurrence with hypergeometric tests, applying a repertoire-size bias correction to TCR pairs. False discovery rates were estimated in a later analysis by permuting HLA or CMV assignments 20 times. In a later analysis, co-occurring TCRs were grouped using DBSCAN, with TCRdist sequence similarity added in when clustering inside HLA-allele-positive subsets. Repertoires with fewer than 30,000 or more than 120,000 public chains were left out of co-occurrence clustering, as were a handful of repertoires with anomalous nucleotide sharing. Drawn from immuneACCESS, this table holds only the in-frame rearrangements with V and J called that TCRdb kept. Clones are partly lost; checked studies trace under half to an unresolved V gene and leave the rest unexplained. That table furnishes V, J and clone size, whereas the DNA furnished D and trimming. The sample table shows tens of thousands of clones, and around 85% are seen once. 2.7% of the sample comes from the top ten.

The chain was built from TRBV2 and TRBJ2-2; 9 bases in the junction line up with TRBD2. The sequence was obtained from a man aged 50 or older in good health and CMV-seronegative. Material: PBMCs. The base sequence is TGTGCCAGCAAGCGGCGGGAGGGGTCGTCCGGGGAGCTGTTTTTT. Translated, it reads CASKRREGSSGELFF. Joined to the reference TRBV2 and TRBJ2-2 proteins, this CDR3 gives the full variable domain: EPEVTQTPSHQVTQMGQEVILRCVPISNHLYFYWYRQILGQKVEFLVSFYNNEISEKSEIFDDQFSVERPDGSNFTLKIRSTKLEDSAMYFCASKRREGSSGELFFGEGSRLTVL.